These T cell receptor beta chains were read from a single sample in a study of T cell repertoires in cytomegalovirus infection. From the reads, TCRdb called clonotypes with MiXCR, one entry per CDR3 protein. The table shows 700,000 to 900,000 distinct CDR3 sequences, with about 28% occurring only once. Their antigens are not known. Sample: cultured CD8+ T cells from PBMCs, taken from culture after CMV antigen stimulation. The source is a human donor in good health (CMV status not recorded). Some clones in this sample may be carry-over from other donors' samples. CDR3s include the opening cysteine and the closing phenylalanine or tryptophan. The D gene is left open where the match is weak. Rows may omit the clone size; those that give it use once, few, many or a size class.

J,D,V,size,DNA,CDR3
TRBJ2-6,NA,TRBV7-6,NA,TGTGCCAGCAGCCCCCGGCAGTCAGTGGCCAACGTCCTGACTTTC,CASSPRQSVANVLTF
TRBJ2-2,NA,TRBV7-9,few,TGTGCCAGCAGCAACAGGAACGCGAACACCGGGGAGCTGTTTTTT,CASSNRNANTGELFF
TRBJ1-6,TRBD1,TRBV20-1,NA,TGCAGCGCCTGGGACAGGCAACCTTACCCTTATAATTCACCCCTCCACTTT,CSAWDRQPYPYNSPLHF
TRBJ2-7,NA,TRBV2,NA,TGTGCCAGCAGTGACTATGGGGACCTAGGCGGGTACGAGCAGTACTTC,CASSDYGDLGGYEQYF
TRBJ2-2,NA,TRBV10-3,NA,TGTGCCATCAGTGAGTCGACCAGGGAGAACACCGGGGAGCTGTTTTTT,CAISESTRENTGELFF
TRBJ2-7,NA,TRBV10-3,NA,TGTGCCATCAGTGAGTCGCTAGCGAGCGAGCAGTACTTC,CAISESLASEQYF
TRBJ2-1,NA,TRBV15,NA,TGTGCCACCAGCAGAGGGGCAGGGTTCGATGAGCAGTTCTTC,CATSRGAGFDEQFF
TRBJ1-2,TRBD1,TRBV27,NA,TGTGCCGCCAGGGGGGGGTTCTATGGCTACACCTTC,CAARGGFYGYTF
TRBJ1-1,NA,TRBV4-3,few,TGCGCCAGCAGCCAAGATGGGTTGGGGACCCCTGAAGCTTTCTTT,CASSQDGLGTPEAFF
TRBJ1-1,NA,TRBV12-5,NA,TGTGCTAGTGGTTTTTCACACACTGAAGCTTTCTTT,CASGFSHTEAFF
TRBJ1-1,TRBD1,TRBV7-9,NA,TGTGCCGGCAGCCCCGGACAGGGGGAAGCTTTCTTT,CAGSPGQGEAFF
TRBJ2-7,NA,TRBV2,NA,TGTGCCAGCAGTGGGGGACACCTCTCCTACGAGCAGTACTTC,CASSGGHLSYEQYF
TRBJ1-2,NA,TRBV29-1,NA,TGCAGCGTTGAAGATCTAGCCAGGGGAGAAGGCTACACCTTC,CSVEDLARGEGYTF
TRBJ2-5,NA,TRBV7-2,many,TGTGCCAGCAGCTCGGGACCCCAAGAGACCCAGTACTTC,CASSSGPQETQYF
TRBJ2-2,NA,TRBV11-3,NA,TGTGCCAGTAGCACCCGGGGTGGTCCCGGGGAGCTGTTTTTT,CASSTRGGPGELFF
TRBJ2-7,TRBD2,TRBV25-1,few,TGTGCCAGCAGTCATCCCCCCCGGGACTATGAGCAGTACTTC,CASSHPPRDYEQYF
TRBJ2-2,NA,TRBV6-1,few,TGTGCCAGCAGTGGGGACCGCGGGGAGCTGTTTTTT,CASSGDRGELFF
TRBJ1-2,TRBD1,TRBV5-1,once,TGCGCCAGCAGCTTAGAACAGGGGGCGACCCATGGCTACACCTTC,CASSLEQGATHGYTF
TRBJ1-2,TRBD1,TRBV27,NA,TGTGCCAGCAGTTCCCAGACAGGGAGATATGGCTACACCTTC,CASSSQTGRYGYTF
TRBJ1-1,NA,TRBV12-3/TRBV12-4,NA,TGTGCCAGCAGTTCCGCAGGGCTGGGCACTGAAGCTTTCTTT,CASSSAGLGTEAFF
TRBJ1-5,TRBD1,TRBV6-6,many,TGTGCCAGCAGCCGGGACAGGGGGGCCGATCAGCCCCAGCATTTT,CASSRDRGADQPQHF
TRBJ1-1,TRBD1,TRBV10-3,few,TGTGCCATCAGTAAAGGTGCTGGGACAGGGGGCAAGGGCACTGAAGCTTTCTTT,CAISKGAGTGGKGTEAFF
TRBJ2-5,TRBD1,TRBV6-1,NA,TGTGCCAGCAGTGAAGGGACAGGGGGTCTTTTCCAAGAGACCCAGTACTTC,CASSEGTGGLFQETQYF
TRBJ1-5,TRBD1,TRBV4-3,NA,TGCGCCAGCAGCCGGATACAGGGGCGTCAGCCCCAGCATTTT,CASSRIQGRQPQHF
TRBJ2-1,TRBD1,TRBV5-4,many,TGTGCCAGCAGTGCGGACAGGGCCTTCTACAATGAGCAGTTCTTC,CASSADRAFYNEQFF
TRBJ1-6,NA,TRBV15,few,TGTGCCACCAGCAACAGTCGAGTAGGCTATTCACCCCTCCACTTT,CATSNSRVGYSPLHF
TRBJ2-5,NA,TRBV11-2,few,TGTGCCAGCAGCACACCCCCGGGACTGGGAGAGACCCAGTACTTC,CASSTPPGLGETQYF
TRBJ1-5,TRBD1,TRBV19,NA,TGTGCCAGTATCGACAGGGGCAATCAGCCCCAGCATTTT,CASIDRGNQPQHF
TRBJ2-7,NA,TRBV25-1,NA,TGTGCCAGCAGGAGGGACGGGACGTTCAGCTCCTACGAGCAGTACTTC,CASRRDGTFSSYEQYF